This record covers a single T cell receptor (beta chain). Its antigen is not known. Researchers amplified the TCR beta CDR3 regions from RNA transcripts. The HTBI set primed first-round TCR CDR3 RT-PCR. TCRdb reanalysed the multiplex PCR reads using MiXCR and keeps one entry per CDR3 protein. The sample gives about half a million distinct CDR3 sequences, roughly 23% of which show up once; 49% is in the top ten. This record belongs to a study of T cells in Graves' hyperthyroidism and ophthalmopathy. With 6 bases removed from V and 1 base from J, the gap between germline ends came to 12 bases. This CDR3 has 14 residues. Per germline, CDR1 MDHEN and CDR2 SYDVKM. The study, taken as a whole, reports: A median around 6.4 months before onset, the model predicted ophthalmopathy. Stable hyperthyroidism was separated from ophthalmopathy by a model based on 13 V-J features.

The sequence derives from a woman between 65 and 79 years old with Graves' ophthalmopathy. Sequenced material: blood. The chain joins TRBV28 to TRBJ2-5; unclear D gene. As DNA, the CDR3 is TGTGCCAGCAGCCAAGGTGGGTTCCAAGAGACCCAGTACTTC. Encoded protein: CASSQGGFQETQYF.